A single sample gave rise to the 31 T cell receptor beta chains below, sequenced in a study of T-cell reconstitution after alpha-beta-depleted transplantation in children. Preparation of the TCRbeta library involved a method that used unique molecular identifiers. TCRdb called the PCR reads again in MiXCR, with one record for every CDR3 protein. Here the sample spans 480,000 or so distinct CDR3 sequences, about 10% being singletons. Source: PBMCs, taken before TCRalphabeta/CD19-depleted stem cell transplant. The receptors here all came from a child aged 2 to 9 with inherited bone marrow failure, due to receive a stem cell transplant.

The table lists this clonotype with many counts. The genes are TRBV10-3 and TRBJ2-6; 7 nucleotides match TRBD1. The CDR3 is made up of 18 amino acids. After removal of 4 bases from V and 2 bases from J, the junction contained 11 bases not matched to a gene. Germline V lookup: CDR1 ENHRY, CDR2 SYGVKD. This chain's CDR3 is CAISVFTGVVTGANVLTF. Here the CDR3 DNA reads TGTGCCATCAGTGTTTTTACAGGGGTAGTCACTGGGGCCAACGTCCTGACTTTC.

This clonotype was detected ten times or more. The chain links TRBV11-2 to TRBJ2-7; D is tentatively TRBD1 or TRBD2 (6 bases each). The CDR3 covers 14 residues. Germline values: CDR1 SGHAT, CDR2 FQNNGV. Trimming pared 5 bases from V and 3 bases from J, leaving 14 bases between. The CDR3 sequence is CASSAWGADYEQYF. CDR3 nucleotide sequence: TGTGCCAGCAGCGCTTGGGGGGCAGACTACGAGCAGTACTTC.

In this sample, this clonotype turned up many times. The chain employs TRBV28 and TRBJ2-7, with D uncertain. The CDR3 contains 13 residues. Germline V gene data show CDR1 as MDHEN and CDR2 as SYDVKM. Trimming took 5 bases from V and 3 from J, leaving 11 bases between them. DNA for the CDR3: TGTGCCAGCAGTCCCACGGTTGGCTACGAGCAGTACTTC. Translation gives CASSPTVGYEQYF.

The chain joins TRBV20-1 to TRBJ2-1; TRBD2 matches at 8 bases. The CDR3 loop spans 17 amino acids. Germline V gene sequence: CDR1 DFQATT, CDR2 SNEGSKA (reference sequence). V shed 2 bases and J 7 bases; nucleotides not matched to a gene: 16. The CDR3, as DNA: TGCAGTGCTAGATCGCCTCTAGGGGCATCGGGAGGGAATGAGCAGTTCTTC. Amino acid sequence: CSARSPLGASGGNEQFF.

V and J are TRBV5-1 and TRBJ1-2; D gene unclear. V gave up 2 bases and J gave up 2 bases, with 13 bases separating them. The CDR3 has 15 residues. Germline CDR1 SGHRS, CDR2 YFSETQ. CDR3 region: CASSFGAPLNYGYTF. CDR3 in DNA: TGCGCCAGCAGCTTCGGAGCCCCGCTCAACTATGGCTACACCTTC.

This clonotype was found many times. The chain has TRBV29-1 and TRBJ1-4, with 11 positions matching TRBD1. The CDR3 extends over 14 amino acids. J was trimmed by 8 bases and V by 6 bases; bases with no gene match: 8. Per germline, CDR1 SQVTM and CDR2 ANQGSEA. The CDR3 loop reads CSVGTGGGREKLFF. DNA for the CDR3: TGCAGCGTAGGGACAGGGGGAGGAAGGGAAAAACTGTTTTTT.

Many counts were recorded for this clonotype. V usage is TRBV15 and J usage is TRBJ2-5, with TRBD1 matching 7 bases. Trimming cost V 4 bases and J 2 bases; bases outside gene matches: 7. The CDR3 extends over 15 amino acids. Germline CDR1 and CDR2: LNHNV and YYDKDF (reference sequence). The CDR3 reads CATSNLGTVQETQYF. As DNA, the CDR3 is TGTGCCACCAGCAACCTCGGGACAGTTCAAGAGACCCAGTACTTC.

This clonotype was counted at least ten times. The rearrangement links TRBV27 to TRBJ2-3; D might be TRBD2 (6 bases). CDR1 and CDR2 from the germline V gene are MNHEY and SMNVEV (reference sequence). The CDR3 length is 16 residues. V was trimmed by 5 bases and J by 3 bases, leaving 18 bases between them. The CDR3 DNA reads TGTGCCAGCAGTCCCCAGCTCGTAGCGGTTACAGATACGCAGTATTTT. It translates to CASSPQLVAVTDTQYF.

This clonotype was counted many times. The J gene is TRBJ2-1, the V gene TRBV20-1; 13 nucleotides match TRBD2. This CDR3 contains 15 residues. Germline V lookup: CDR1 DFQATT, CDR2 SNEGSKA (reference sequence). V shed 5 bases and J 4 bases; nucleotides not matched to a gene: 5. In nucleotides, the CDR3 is TGCAGTGCTCGGACTAGCGGGAGAGGGTACAATGAGCAGTTCTTC. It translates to CSARTSGRGYNEQFF.

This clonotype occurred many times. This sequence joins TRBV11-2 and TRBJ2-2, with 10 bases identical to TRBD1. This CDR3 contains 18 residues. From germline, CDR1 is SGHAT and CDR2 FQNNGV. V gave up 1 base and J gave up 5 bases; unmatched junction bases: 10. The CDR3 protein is CASSLVGTGEIWTGELFF. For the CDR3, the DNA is TGTGCCAGCAGCTTAGTTGGGACAGGGGAAATTTGGACCGGGGAGCTGTTTTTT.

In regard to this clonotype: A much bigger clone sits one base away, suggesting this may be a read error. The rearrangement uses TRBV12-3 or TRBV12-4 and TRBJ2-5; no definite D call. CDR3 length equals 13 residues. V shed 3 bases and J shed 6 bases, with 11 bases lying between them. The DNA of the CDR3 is TGTGCCAGCAGTTTTGCGGAGTCCAAGACCCAGTACTTC. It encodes CASSFAESKTQYF.

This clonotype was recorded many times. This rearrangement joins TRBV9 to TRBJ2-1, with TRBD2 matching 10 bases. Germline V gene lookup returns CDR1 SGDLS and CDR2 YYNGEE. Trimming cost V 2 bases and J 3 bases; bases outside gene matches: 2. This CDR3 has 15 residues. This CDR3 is CASSVSSGGYNEQFF. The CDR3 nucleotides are TGTGCCAGCAGCGTCTCTAGCGGGGGCTACAATGAGCAGTTCTTC.

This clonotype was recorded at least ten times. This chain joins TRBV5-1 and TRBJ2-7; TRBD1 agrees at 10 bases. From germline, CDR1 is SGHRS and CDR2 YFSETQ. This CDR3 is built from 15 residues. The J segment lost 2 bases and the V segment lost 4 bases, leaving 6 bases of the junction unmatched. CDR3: CASSPGQGLTYEQYF. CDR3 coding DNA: TGCGCCAGCAGCCCGGGACAGGGGCTTACCTACGAGCAGTACTTC.

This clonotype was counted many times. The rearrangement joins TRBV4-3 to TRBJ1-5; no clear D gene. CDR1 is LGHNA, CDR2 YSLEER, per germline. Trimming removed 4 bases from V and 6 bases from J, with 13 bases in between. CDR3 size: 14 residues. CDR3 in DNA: TGCGCCAGCAGCCCTCAGAATCGGATTCAGCCCCAGCATTTT. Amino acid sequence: CASSPQNRIQPQHF.

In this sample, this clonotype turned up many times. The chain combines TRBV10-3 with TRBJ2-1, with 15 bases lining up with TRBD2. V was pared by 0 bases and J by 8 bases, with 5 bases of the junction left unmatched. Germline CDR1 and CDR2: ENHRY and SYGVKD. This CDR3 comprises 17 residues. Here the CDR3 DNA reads TGTGCCATCAGTGAGTCGTCGGGACTAGCGGGAGGTGATGAGCAGTTCTTC. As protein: CAISESSGLAGGDEQFF.

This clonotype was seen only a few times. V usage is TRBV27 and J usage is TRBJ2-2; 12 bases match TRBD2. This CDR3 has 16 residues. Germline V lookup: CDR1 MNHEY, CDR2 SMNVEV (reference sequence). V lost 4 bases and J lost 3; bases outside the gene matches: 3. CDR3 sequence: CASSSTSGSHTGELFF. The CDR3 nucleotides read TGTGCCAGCAGTTCGACTAGCGGGAGCCACACCGGGGAGCTGTTTTTT.

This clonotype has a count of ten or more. CDR3 residues: CASSQEGPNFLTGELFF. The CDR3 coding sequence is TGCGCCAGCAGCCAAGAGGGCCCTAACTTTTTGACCGGGGAGCTGTTTTTT. This chain uses TRBV4-3 with TRBJ2-2; D is undetermined. CDR3 size: 17 residues. V was cut by 0 bases and J by 5 bases, with 16 bases left in between. CDR1 LGHNA and CDR2 YSLEER come from the germline V gene.

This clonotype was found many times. In nucleotides, the CDR3 is TGTGCCAGCAGTTTATGGGAAGCAACAGATACGCAGTATTTT. Protein product: CASSLWEATDTQYF. This chain connects TRBV28 to TRBJ2-3; D is uncertain. The CDR3 extends over 14 amino acids. Trimming pared 0 bases from V and 3 bases from J, leaving 7 bases between. The germline V gene has CDR1 MDHEN and CDR2 SYDVKM. The variable domain in full, with the rest retrieved from reference TRBV28 and TRBJ2-3, is DVKVTQSSRYLVKRTGEKVFLECVQDMDHENMFWYRQDPGLGLRLIYFSYDVKMKEKGDIPEGYSVSREKKERFSLILESASTNQTSMYLCASSLWEATDTQYFGPGTRLTVL.

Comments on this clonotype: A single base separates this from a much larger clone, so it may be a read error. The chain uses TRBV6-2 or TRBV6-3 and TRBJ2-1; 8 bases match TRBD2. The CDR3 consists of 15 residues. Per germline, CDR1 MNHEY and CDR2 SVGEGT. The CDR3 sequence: CASSYELAAFNEPFF. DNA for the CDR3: TGTGCCAGCAGTTATGAACTAGCGGCCTTCAATGAGCCGTTCTTC.

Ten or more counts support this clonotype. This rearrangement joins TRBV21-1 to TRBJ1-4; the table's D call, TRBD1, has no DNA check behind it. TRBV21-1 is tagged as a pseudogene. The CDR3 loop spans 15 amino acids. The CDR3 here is CASSIDRVTNEKLFF. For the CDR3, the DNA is TGTGCCAGCAGCATAGACAGGGTTACTAATGAAAAACTGTTTTTT.

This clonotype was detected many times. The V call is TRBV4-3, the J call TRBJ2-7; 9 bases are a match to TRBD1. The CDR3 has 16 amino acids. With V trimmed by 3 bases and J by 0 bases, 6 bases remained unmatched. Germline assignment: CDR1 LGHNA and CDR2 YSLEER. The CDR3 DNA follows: TGCGCCAGCAGCCAGGAACCGGGACAGGGCTCCTACGAGCAGTACTTC. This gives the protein CASSQEPGQGSYEQYF.

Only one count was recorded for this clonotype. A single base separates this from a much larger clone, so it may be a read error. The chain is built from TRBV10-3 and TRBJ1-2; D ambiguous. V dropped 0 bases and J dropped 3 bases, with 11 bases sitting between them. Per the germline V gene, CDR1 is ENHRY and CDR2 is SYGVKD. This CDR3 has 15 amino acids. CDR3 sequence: CAISESQGHDYGYTF. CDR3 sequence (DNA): TGTGCCATCAGTGAGTCACAAGGGCACGACTATGGCTACACCTTC.

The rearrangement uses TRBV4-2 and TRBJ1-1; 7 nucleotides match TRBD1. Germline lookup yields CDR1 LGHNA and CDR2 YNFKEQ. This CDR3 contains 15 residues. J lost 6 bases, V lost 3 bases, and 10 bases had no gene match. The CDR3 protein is CASSHGQARGAEAFF. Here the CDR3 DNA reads TGTGCCAGCAGCCACGGACAGGCCAGGGGTGCTGAAGCTTTCTTT.

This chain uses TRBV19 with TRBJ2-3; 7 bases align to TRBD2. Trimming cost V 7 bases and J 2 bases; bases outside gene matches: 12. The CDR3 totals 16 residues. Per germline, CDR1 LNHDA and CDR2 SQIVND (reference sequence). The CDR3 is CASNTPRGSTTDTQYF. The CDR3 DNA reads TGTGCCAGTAACACCCCCCGCGGGAGCACCACAGATACGCAGTATTTT.

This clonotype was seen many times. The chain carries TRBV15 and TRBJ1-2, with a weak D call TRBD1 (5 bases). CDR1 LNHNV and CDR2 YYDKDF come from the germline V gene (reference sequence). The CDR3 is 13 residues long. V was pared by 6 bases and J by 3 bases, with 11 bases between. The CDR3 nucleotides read TGTGCCACCAGTGTTGGGGGGGACTATGGCTACACCTTC. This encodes CATSVGGDYGYTF. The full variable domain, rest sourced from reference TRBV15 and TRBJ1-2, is DAMVIQNPRYQVTQFGKPVTLSCSQTLNHNVMYWYQQKSSQAPKLLFHYYDKDFNNEADTPDNFQSRRPNTSFCFLDIRSPGLGDTAMYLCATSVGGDYGYTFGSGTRLTVV.

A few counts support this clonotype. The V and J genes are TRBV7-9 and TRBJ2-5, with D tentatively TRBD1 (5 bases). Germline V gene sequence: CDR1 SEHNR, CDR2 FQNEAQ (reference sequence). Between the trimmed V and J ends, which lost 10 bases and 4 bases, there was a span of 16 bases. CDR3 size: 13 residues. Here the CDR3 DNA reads TGTGCCATCCCGTTGGCAGGGCGAGAGACCCAGTACTTC. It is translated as CAIPLAGRETQYF.

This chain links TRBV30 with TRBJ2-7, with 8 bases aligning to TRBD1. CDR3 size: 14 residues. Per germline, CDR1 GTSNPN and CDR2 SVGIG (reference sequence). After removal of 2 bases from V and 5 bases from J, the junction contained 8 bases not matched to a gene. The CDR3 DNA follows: TGTGCCTGGAGTTTGGGCCAGGGGGCGAACGAGCAGTACTTC. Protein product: CAWSLGQGANEQYF.

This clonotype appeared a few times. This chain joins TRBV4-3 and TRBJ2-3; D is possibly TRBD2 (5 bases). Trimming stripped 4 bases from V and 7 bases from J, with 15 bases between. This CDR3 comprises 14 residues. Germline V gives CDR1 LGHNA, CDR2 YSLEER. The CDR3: CASSREGGRYTQYF. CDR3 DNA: TGCGCCAGCAGCCGAGAGGGCGGTCGGTATACGCAGTATTTT.

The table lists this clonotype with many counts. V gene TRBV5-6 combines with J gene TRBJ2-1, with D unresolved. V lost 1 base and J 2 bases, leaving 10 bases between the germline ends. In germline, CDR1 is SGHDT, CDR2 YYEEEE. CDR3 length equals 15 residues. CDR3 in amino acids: CASSLTERAYNEQFF. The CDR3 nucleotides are TGTGCCAGCAGCTTGACAGAGAGAGCCTACAATGAGCAGTTCTTC.

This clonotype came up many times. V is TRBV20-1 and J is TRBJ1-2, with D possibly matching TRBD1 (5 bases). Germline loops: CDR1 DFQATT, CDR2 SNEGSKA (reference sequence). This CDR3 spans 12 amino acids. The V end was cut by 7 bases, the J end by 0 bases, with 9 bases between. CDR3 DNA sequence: TGCAGTGGGGGACCAGCTAACTATGGCTACACCTTC. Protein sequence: CSGGPANYGYTF.

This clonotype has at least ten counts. CDR3 region: CAVKRTADNEQFF. As DNA, the CDR3 is TGTGCCGTCAAGAGGACGGCCGACAATGAGCAGTTCTTC. The rearrangement links TRBV10-3 to TRBJ2-1; no clear D. Germline V gives CDR1 ENHRY, CDR2 SYGVKD. V was cut by 11 bases and J by 5 bases, with 16 bases left in between. The CDR3 covers 13 residues.